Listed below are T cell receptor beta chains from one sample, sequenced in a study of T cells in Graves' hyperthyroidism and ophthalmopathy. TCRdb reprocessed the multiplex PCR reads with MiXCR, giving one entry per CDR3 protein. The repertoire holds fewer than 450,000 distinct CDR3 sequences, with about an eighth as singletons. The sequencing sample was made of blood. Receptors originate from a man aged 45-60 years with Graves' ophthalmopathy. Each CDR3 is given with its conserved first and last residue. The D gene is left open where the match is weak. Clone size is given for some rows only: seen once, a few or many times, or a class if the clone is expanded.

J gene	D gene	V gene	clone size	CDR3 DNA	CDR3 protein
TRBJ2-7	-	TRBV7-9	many	TGTGCCAGCAGCTTAGTCGGCCGCCCCCACGAGCAGTACTTC	CASSLVGRPHEQYF
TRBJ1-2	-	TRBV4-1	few	TGCGCCAGCAGCCAACGAGGGAGTTCTCTCTATGGCTACACCTTC	CASSQRGSSLYGYTF
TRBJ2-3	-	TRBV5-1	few	TGCGCCAGCAGCTTGCCATCAGATACGCAGTATTTT	CASSLPSDTQYF
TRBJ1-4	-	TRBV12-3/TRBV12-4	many	TGTGCCAGCAGCTCCGAAAAACTGTTTTTT	CASSSEKLFF
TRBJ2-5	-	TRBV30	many	TGTGCCTGGAGTACCCAAAGGACTCCCGGCCTTCAAGAGACCCAGTACTTC	CAWSTQRTPGLQETQYF
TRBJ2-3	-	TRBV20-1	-	TGCAGTGCCAGGGCCTCCACCACAGATACGCAGTATTTT	CSARASTTDTQYF
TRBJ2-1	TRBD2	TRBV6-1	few	TGTGCCAGCAGTGAATACCGTCGGGGGGGCCGATGGTATGAGCAGTTCTTC	CASSEYRRGGRWYEQFF
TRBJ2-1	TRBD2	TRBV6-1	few	TGTGCCAGCAGTGGGACTAGCGGGAGTGGGGCCTACAATGAGCAGTTCTTC	CASSGTSGSGAYNEQFF
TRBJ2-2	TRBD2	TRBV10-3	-	TGTGCCATCAGTGTTAGCCTAGCGGTGAACGCCGGGGAGCTGTTTTTT	CAISVSLAVNAGELFF
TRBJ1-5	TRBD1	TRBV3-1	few	TGTGCCAGCAGCCTGGGGACAGGGGTTCAGCCCCAGCATTTT	CASSLGTGVQPQHF
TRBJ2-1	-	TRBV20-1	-	TGCAGTGCGCCGGAGTTTGCGGGCTCCTACAATGAGCAGTTCTTC	CSAPEFAGSYNEQFF
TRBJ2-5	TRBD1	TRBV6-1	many	TGTGCCAGCAGTTTCCCGGGACAGGGGATGGAGACCCAGTACTTC	CASSFPGQGMETQYF
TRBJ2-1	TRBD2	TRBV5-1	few	TGCGCCAGCAGCTTGGGACTAGCGGGAGGGCCCGACAATGAGCAGTTCTTC	CASSLGLAGGPDNEQFF
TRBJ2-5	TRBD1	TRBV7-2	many	TGTGCCAGCAGCTTACACGACAGGGGCCAGACCCAGTACTTC	CASSLHDRGQTQYF
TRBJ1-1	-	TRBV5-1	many	TGCGCCAGCAGACTTGACCCAGGGGTCTGGACTGAAGCTTTCTTT	CASRLDPGVWTEAFF
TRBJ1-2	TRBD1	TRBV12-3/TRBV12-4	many	TGTGCCAGCAGTTTACCAGCACAGGGGGCGGTGAGCTATGGCTACACCTTC	CASSLPAQGAVSYGYTF
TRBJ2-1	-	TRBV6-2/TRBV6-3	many	TGTGCCAGCAGTTACGACTCCTACAATGAGCAGTTCTTC	CASSYDSYNEQFF
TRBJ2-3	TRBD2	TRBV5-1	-	TGCGCCAGCAGCACTGAACTAGCGGGAGGGGATACGCAGTATTTT	CASSTELAGGDTQYF
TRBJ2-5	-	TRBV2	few	TGTGCCAGCAGTGAATTTCTTCGGGACTCGTCAGGGGAGACCCAGTACTTC	CASSEFLRDSSGETQYF
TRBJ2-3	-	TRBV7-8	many	TGTGCCAGCAGCCCCTACCGGGATACGCAGTATTTT	CASSPYRDTQYF
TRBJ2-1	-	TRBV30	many	TGTGCCTGGAGTATGGGGCCTAATGAGCAGTTCTTC	CAWSMGPNEQFF
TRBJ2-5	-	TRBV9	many	TGTGCCAGCAGCGTAGGGCCCGGGACCGGAGGGGAGACCCAGTACTTC	CASSVGPGTGGETQYF
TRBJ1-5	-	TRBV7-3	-	TGTGCCAGCAGCTTAGGAGGGTCCCCACAACAAGCCCAGCATTTT	CASSLGGSPQQAQHF
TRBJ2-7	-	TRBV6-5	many	TGTGCCAGCATTGTGACATCTTCCTACGAGCAGTACTTC	CASIVTSSYEQYF
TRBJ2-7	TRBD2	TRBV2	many	TGTGCCAGCAGTGTAACTAGCGGGAGGGCCTACGAGCAGTACTTC	CASSVTSGRAYEQYF
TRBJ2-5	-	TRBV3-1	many	TGTGCCAGCTGTTCCAGCGAGCAAGAGACCCAGTACTTC	CASCSSEQETQYF
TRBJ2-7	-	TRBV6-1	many	TGTGCCAGCAGTTCAAGGGACCTGTCCTACGAGCAGTACTTC	CASSSRDLSYEQYF
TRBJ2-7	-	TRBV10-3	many	TGTGCCATCAGTGAGTCCGGACAACCCTACGAGCAGTACTTC	CAISESGQPYEQYF
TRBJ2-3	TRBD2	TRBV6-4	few	TGTGCCAGCAGTGACCCTCCAGCGGGAGGGGATACGCAGTATTTT	CASSDPPAGGDTQYF
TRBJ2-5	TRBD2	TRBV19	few	TGTGCCAGTAGTATCGGGACTAGCGGGAGCGGAGAGACCCAGTACTTC	CASSIGTSGSGETQYF
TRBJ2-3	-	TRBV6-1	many	TGTGCCAGCAGTGCTAGGGTACCCTCTAGCACAGATACGCAGTATTTT	CASSARVPSSTDTQYF
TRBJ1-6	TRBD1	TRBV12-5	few	TGTGCTAGTGGTGGGACAGCTCCCCTCCACTTT	CASGGTAPLHF
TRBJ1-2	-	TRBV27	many	TGTGCCAGCAGTTACCGGGCGGGGAATGGCTACACCTTC	CASSYRAGNGYTF
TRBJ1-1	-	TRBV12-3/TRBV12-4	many	TGTGCCAGCAGTTATAATTGGCCGGACACTGAAGCTTTCTTT	CASSYNWPDTEAFF
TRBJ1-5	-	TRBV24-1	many	TGTGCCACCAGTGATTCCAGAAAACCCTTGGGTCAGCCCCAGCATTTT	CATSDSRKPLGQPQHF
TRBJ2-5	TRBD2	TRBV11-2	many	TGTGCCAGCAGCTCACTAGCGCCTCGGGAGACCCAGTACTTC	CASSSLAPRETQYF
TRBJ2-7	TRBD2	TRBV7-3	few	TGTGCCAGCAGCTTAAGGGAGAGCGGGAGGAACGAGCAGTACTTC	CASSLRESGRNEQYF
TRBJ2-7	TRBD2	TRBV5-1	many	TGCGCCAGCAGCAAGACTAGCTTTTACGAGCAGTACTTC	CASSKTSFYEQYF
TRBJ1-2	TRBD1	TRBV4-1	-	TGCGCCAGCAGCCCGCGGGACAGTACTAACTATGGCTACACCTTC	CASSPRDSTNYGYTF
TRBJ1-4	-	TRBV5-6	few	TGTGCCAGCAGCTTCATCGCGGGGTCTAATGAAAAACTGTTTTTT	CASSFIAGSNEKLFF
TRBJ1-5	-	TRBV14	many	TGTGCCAGCAGCCTTGGACTGTCTCAGCCCCAGCATTTT	CASSLGLSQPQHF
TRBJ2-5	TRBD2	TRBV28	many	TGTGCCAGCAGTTCGCCGGGAGGGAGACAGCAAGAGACCCAGTACTTC	CASSSPGGRQQETQYF
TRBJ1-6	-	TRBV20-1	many	TGCAGTGCTCAGGGGTTAGGGAGGGGGGTTTCACCCCTCCACTTT	CSAQGLGRGVSPLHF